These 15 T cell receptor beta chains originate from one sample sequenced in a study of T cell repertoires in cytomegalovirus infection. A single record per CDR3 protein comes from TCRdb applying MiXCR to the reads. The table includes 700,000 to 900,000 distinct CDR3 sequences, about 27% detected once. The antigens these receptors bind are not known. Here the sequenced sample was cultured CD8+ T cells from PBMCs, taken from culture after CMV antigen stimulation. These receptors were obtained from a human donor in good health (CMV status not recorded). Some clones in this sample may be carry-over from other donors' samples.

This clonotype was observed a few times. This chain connects TRBV10-3 to TRBJ1-2; D ambiguous. The CDR3 sequence is 12 residues long. Per the germline V gene, CDR1 is ENHRY and CDR2 is SYGVKD. The V and J ends lost 10 bases and 6 bases respectively, with 15 bases between them. CDR3 protein: CATETQDDGYTF. As DNA, the CDR3 is TGTGCCACCGAAACTCAAGACGATGGCTACACCTTC.

The sample holds many counts of this clonotype. This CDR3 is CASSLAGAWNTEAFF. Written as DNA, the CDR3 is TGTGCCAGCAGCTTAGCTGGGGCTTGGAACACTGAAGCTTTCTTT. The J gene is TRBJ1-1, the V gene TRBV7-6; TRBD1 is a possible D gene (5 bases). V shed 0 bases and J shed 1 base, with 9 bases lying between them. This CDR3 has 15 amino acids. In germline, CDR1 is SGHVS, CDR2 FNYEAQ.

The chain joins TRBV27 to TRBJ1-5; the D gene is possibly TRBD1 (5 bases). This CDR3 has 15 residues. The germline CDR1 and CDR2 sequences are MNHEY and SMNVEV (reference sequence). Trimming pared 6 bases from V and 5 bases from J, leaving 17 bases between. The CDR3 protein is CASSPSWGPDQPQHF. The CDR3 DNA reads as TGTGCCAGCAGCCCGTCGTGGGGACCGGATCAGCCCCAGCATTTT.

V is TRBV4-2 and J is TRBJ1-1; TRBD1 might be the D (5 bases). This CDR3 is built from 19 residues. With 0 bases removed from V and 5 bases from J, the gap between germline ends came to 25 bases. Germline loops: CDR1 LGHNA, CDR2 YNFKEQ. The CDR3 sequence is CASSQDQTREDFGATEAFF. For the CDR3, the DNA is TGTGCCAGCAGCCAAGATCAGACCAGGGAAGATTTTGGGGCTACTGAAGCTTTCTTT.

Only a few counts were recorded for this clonotype. The CDR3 sequence: CASSYRPGGKGSQETQYF. The CDR3 DNA reads as TGTGCCAGCAGTTACAGACCCGGAGGGAAGGGGTCCCAAGAGACCCAGTACTTC. The chain employs TRBV6-6 and TRBJ2-5; the D gene is possibly TRBD2 (6 bases). CDR3 size: 18 residues. From germline, CDR1 is MNHNY and CDR2 SVGAGI (reference sequence). Trimming shortened V by 2 bases and J by 1 base, and 20 bases separated the two germline ends.

V usage is TRBV4-1 and J usage is TRBJ1-2, with unresolved D. V lost 0 bases and J lost 2, with 10 bases in between. CDR1 and CDR2 (germline): MGHRA, YSYEKL. The CDR3 is 15 amino acids. In DNA form, the CDR3 reads TGCGCCAGCAGCCAAGATTCGAGGGAAAACTATGGCTACACCTTC. This sequence encodes CASSQDSRENYGYTF.

This clonotype was seen at least ten times. The DNA for the CDR3 is TGTGCCAGCAGCCCGGGGGACAGTCCCTTCATGAACACTGAAGCTTTCTTT. Amino acid sequence: CASSPGDSPFMNTEAFF. The chain links TRBV7-9 to TRBJ1-1; 7 nucleotides align to TRBD1. CDR1 is SEHNR and CDR2 is FQNEAQ in the germline V gene (reference sequence). This CDR3 spans 17 amino acids. After removal of 5 bases from V and 0 bases from J, the junction contained 12 bases not matched to a gene.

The chain carries TRBV12-5 and TRBJ1-5; possible D gene TRBD1, 5 bases. The V and J ends lost 4 bases and 7 bases respectively, with 14 bases between them. This CDR3 spans 14 amino acids. The V gene's germline CDR1 is LGHNT and CDR2 FRNRAP. The CDR3 region has the DNA TGTGCTAGTGGTTCGGGAGGGGTAGGCCAGCCCCAGCATTTT. This sequence encodes CASGSGGVGQPQHF. Supplemented by reference TRBV12-5 and TRBJ1-5, the full variable domain reads DARVTQTPRHKVTEMGQEVTMRCQPILGHNTVFWYRQTMMQGLELLAYFRNRAPLDDSGMPKDRFSAEMPDATLATLKIQPSEPRDSAVYFCASGSGGVGQPQHFGDGTRLSIL.

The J gene is TRBJ2-7, the V gene TRBV6-4, with D perhaps assigned TRBD1 or TRBD2 (6 bases each). Per the germline V gene, CDR1 is MRHNA and CDR2 is SNTAGT. The CDR3 runs to 15 residues. V gave up 2 bases and J gave up 2 bases, with 13 bases separating them. For the CDR3, the DNA is TGTGCCAGCAGTGACAAGGGGGGACGGACCTACGAGCAGTACGTC. Translating gives CASSDKGGRTYEQYV.

This clonotype appeared many times. V is TRBV10-2 and J is TRBJ2-2; 8 bases are shared with TRBD2. The CDR3 loop spans 15 amino acids. V shed 6 bases and J 5 bases; nucleotides not matched to a gene: 8. Germline V gives CDR1 WSHSY, CDR2 SAAADI. The CDR3 reads CASSPGTRGTGELFF. The CDR3 DNA reads TGCGCCAGCAGCCCCGGGACTAGGGGAACCGGGGAGCTGTTTTTT.

This sequence joins TRBV6-2 or TRBV6-3 and TRBJ2-3; TRBD2 agrees at 9 bases. Germline CDR1 MNHEY, CDR2 SVGEGT. This CDR3 has 15 residues. Germline trimming cut 5 bases from V and 2 bases from J; bases unmatched to any gene: 5. Written as DNA, the CDR3 is TGTGCCAGCAGTCGGCGGGGGGGCTACACAGATACGCAGTATTTT. Translation gives CASSRRGGYTDTQYF.

This clonotype has only a few counts. The V and J genes are TRBV4-1 and TRBJ2-7; TRBD1 matches 7 bases. The CDR3 has 12 residues. CDR1 is MGHRA, CDR2 YSYEKL, per germline. Trimming removed 1 base from V and 7 bases from J; junction bases left unmatched: 1. This CDR3 is CASSQAGGEQYF. The CDR3, as DNA: TGCGCCAGCAGCCAAGCAGGGGGTGAGCAGTACTTC.

V is TRBV7-6 and J is TRBJ2-1; the D gene could be TRBD1 or TRBD2 (5 bases each). The CDR3 spans 12 residues. Germline V CDR1 and CDR2: SGHVS, FNYEAQ. Trimming took off 4 bases at V and 8 bases at J, with 9 bases between the two ends. The CDR3 reads CASSYQGDEQFF. For the CDR3, the DNA is TGTGCCAGCAGCTACCAGGGAGATGAGCAGTTCTTC.

The genes are TRBV10-1 and TRBJ2-7; tentatively, D is TRBD1 or TRBD2 (7 bases each). The V gene lost 6 bases and the J gene lost 0 bases, with 21 bases spanning the gap. Germline-derived CDR1 and CDR2 are WNHNN and SYGVQD (reference sequence). The length of the CDR3 is 17 residues. DNA for the CDR3: TGCGCCAGCAGCTCAGGGGGTGGACTAGGCTTCTCCTACGAGCAGTACTTC. Translated, it gives CASSSGGGLGFSYEQYF.

The V gene is TRBV6-6, the J gene TRBJ2-7; maybe TRBD1 (5 bases). The CDR3 spans 15 residues. Trimming removed 0 bases at V and 0 bases at J, with 9 bases between. The germline CDR1 and CDR2 sequences are MNHNY and SVGAGI (reference sequence). In nucleotides, the CDR3 is TGTGCCAGCAGTTACTCCCGACAGCGCTCCTACGAGCAGTACGTC. Residues: CASSYSRQRSYEQYV.